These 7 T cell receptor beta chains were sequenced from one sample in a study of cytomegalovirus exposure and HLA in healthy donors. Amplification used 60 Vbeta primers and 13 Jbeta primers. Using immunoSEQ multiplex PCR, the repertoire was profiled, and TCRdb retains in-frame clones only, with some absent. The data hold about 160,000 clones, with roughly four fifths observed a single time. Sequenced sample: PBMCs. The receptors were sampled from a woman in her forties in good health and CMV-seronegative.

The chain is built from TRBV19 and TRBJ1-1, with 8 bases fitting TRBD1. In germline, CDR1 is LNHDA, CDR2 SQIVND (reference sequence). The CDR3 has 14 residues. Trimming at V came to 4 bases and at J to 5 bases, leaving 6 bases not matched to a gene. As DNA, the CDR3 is TGTGCCAGTAGTAGTACAGGGGGAAGTACTGAAGCTTTCTTT. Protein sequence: CASSSTGGSTEAFF.

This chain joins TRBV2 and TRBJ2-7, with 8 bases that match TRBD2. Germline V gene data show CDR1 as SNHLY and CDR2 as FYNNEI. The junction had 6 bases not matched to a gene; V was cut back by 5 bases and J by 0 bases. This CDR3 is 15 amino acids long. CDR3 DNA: TGTGCCAGCAGTCACACGGGAGGGTCCTCCTACGAGCAGTACTTC. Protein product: CASSHTGGSSYEQYF.

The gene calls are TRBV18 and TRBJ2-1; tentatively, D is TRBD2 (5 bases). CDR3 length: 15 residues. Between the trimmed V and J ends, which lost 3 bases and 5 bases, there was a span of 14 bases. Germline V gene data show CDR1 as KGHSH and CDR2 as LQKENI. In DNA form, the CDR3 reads TGTGCCAGCTCACCCCCCTCCGGAGGACACAATGAGCAGTTCTTC. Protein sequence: CASSPPSGGHNEQFF.

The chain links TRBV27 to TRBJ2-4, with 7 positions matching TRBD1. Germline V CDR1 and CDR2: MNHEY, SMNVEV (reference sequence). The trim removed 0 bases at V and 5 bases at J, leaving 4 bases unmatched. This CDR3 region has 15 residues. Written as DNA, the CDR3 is TGTGCCAGCAGTTTATCGACAGGGTTCCAAAACATTCAGTACTTC. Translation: CASSLSTGFQNIQYF.

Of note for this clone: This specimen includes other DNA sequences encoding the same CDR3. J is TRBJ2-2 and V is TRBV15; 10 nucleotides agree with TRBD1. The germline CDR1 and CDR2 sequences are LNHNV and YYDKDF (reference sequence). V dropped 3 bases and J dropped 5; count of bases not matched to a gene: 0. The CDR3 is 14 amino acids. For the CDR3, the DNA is TGTGCCACCAGCAGGGACAGGGGGACCGGGGAGCTGTTTTTT. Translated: CATSRDRGTGELFF. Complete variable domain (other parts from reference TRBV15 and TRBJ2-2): DAMVIQNPRYQVTQFGKPVTLSCSQTLNHNVMYWYQQKSSQAPKLLFHYYDKDFNNEADTPDNFQSRRPNTSFCFLDIRSPGLGDTAMYLCATSRDRGTGELFFGEGSRLTVL.

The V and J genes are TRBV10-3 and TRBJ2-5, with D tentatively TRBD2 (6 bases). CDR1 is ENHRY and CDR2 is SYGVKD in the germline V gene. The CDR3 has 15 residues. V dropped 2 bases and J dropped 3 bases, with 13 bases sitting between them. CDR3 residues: CAISEPAGSEETQYF. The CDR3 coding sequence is TGTGCCATCAGTGAGCCCGCGGGGTCGGAAGAGACCCAGTACTTC.

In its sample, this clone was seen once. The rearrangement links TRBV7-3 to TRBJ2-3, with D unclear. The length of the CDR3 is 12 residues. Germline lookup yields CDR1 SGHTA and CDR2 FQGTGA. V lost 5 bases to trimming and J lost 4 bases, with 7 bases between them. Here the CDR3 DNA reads TGTGCCAGCAGCCCCGGGTCAGATACGCAGTATTTT. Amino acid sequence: CASSPGSDTQYF.